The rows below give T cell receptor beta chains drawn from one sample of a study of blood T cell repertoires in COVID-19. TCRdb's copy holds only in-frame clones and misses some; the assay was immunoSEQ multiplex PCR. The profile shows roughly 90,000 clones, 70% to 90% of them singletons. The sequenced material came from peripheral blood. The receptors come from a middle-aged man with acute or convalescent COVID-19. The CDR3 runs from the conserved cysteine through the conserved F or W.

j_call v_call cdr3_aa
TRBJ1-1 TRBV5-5 CASSLAGNTEAFF
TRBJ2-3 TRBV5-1 CASSESSSTDTQYF
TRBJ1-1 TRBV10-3 CAISGGQGSAEAFF
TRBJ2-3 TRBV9 CASSVASGGAWADTQYF
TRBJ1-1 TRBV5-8 CASSLLTGQANTEAFF
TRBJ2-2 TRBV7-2 CASTRGALGELFF
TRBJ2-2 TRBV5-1 CASRGTANTGELFF
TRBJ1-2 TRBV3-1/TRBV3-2 CASSKGPGGYTF
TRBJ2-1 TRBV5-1 CASSLATGGPGNEQFF
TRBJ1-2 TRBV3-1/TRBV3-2 CASSQGALNYGYTF
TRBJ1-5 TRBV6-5 CASDRGTDQPQHF
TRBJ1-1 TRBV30 CAWTVGGLNTEAFF
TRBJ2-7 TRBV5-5 CASSLAPGYEQYF
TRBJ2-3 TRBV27 CASRPWGGRPTMGDTQYF
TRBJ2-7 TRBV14 CASSQVQGAGEQYF
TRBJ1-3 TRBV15 CATSRDRTGITGGNTIYF
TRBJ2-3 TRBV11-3 CASSPTSTDTQYF
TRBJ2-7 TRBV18 CASSPARPGSSYEQYF
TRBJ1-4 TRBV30 CAWSSTGTGYEKLFF
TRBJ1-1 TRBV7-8 CASSRGGTEAFF